The next 20 T cell receptor beta chains were all read from a single sample in a study of blood T cells in healthy people across ages. Alongside a J-beta primer mix, a sample-barcoded 5' primer served in a second PCR lasting about 7 to 12 cycles. A single record per CDR3 protein comes from TCRdb applying MiXCR to the 5' RACE reads. The data show some 760,000 distinct CDR3 sequences, roughly 25% seen once. This sample was shared with a second study, whose subject was T cells of mothers and their children.

Material for sequencing was blood. These receptors were taken from a boy aged 5-17 years in good health.

This clonotype appeared a few times. The CDR3 DNA reads as TGCAGTGCTTCCGAGGGTAGCGGGACCGATACGCAGTATTTT. Protein sequence: CSASEGSGTDTQYF. The chain uses TRBV20-1 and TRBJ2-3; 8 positions agree with TRBD2. The germline V gene encodes CDR1 DFQATT and CDR2 SNEGSKA (reference sequence). J gave up 6 bases and V 5 bases, and 10 bases lay outside the gene matches. This CDR3 spans 14 amino acids.

The rearrangement joins TRBV4-3 to TRBJ2-5; no clear D gene. Near its end, the DNA agrees better with TRBJ2-7, so the J call may be wrong. The CDR3 consists of 14 residues. Germline V gives CDR1 LGHNA, CDR2 YSLEER. CDR3 nucleotides: TGCGCCAGCAGCCAAGTCCTAGGGCGCAACGAGCAGTACTTC. Translation gives CASSQVLGRNEQYF.

The chain has TRBV2 and TRBJ2-1; 10 bases line up with TRBD2. Trimming took 0 bases from V and 8 from J; bases not matched to a gene: 7. This CDR3 has 16 residues. The germline V gene encodes CDR1 SNHLY and CDR2 FYNNEI. The CDR3 coding sequence is TGTGCCAGCAGTGAAGCAGGGCTAGCGGGGGTGGATGAGCAGTTCTTC. It specifies CASSEAGLAGVDEQFF.

This clonotype was counted only a few times. CDR3 in DNA: TGCAGTGCCCGCACTCTAGCGGGGTGGGGAGAGACCCAGTACTTC. Translating gives CSARTLAGWGETQYF. The chain recombines TRBV20-1 with TRBJ2-5; the match to TRBD2 covers 9 bases. The junction had 12 bases not matched to a gene; V was cut back by 6 bases and J by 4 bases. The CDR3 is made up of 15 amino acids. CDR1 is DFQATT and CDR2 is SNEGSKA in the germline V gene (reference sequence).

This clonotype was picked up a small number of times. The V gene is TRBV6-2 or TRBV6-3, the J gene TRBJ2-4; 9 nucleotides align to TRBD1. The CDR3 runs to 17 residues. The V segment lost 4 bases and the J segment 1 base; nucleotides outside the gene matches: 8. CDR1 and CDR2 (germline): MNHEY, SVGEGT. CDR3 in amino acids: CASSSSTGGAAKNIQYF. In DNA, the CDR3 is TGTGCCAGCAGTTCCTCCACAGGGGGCGCGGCCAAAAACATTCAGTACTTC.

The chain carries TRBV5-5 and TRBJ2-3; TRBD1 matches at 9 bases. V lost 1 base to trimming and J lost 6 bases; unmatched junction nucleotides: 6. This CDR3 comprises 15 residues. CDR1 and CDR2 (germline): SGHKS, YYEKEE (reference sequence). The CDR3 DNA reads as TGTGCCAGCAGCTTGCCGCGGACAGGGGTGGATACGCAGTATTTT. This encodes CASSLPRTGVDTQYF. The whole variable domain, remainder taken from reference TRBV5-5 and TRBJ2-3, is DAGVTQSPTHLIKTRGQQVTLRCSPISGHKSVSWYQQVLGQGPQFIFQYYEKEERGRGNFPDRFSARQFPNYSSELNVNALLLGDSALYLCASSLPRTGVDTQYFGPGTRLTVL.

This clonotype was seen a few times. This rearrangement joins TRBV28 to TRBJ2-1, with 12 bases fitting TRBD2. Germline CDR1 reads MDHEN; CDR2 reads SYDVKM. The length of the CDR3 is 15 residues. The ends lost 3 bases at V and 9 bases at J; junction bases unmatched: 6. The CDR3 reads CASSFLAGGPSEQFF. Written as DNA, the CDR3 is TGTGCCAGCAGTTTCCTAGCGGGAGGGCCCAGTGAGCAGTTCTTC.

The chain couples TRBV7-9 to TRBJ1-5; D is uncertain. The V gene's germline CDR1 is SEHNR and CDR2 FQNEAQ (reference sequence). This CDR3 comprises 13 residues. Trimming pared 2 bases from V and 7 bases from J, leaving 9 bases between. CDR3 coding DNA: TGTGCCAGCAGCTTAACTGACGAACAGCCCCAGCATTTT. Translated, it gives CASSLTDEQPQHF.

A few counts support this clonotype. The chain is built from TRBV5-4 and TRBJ1-4; 8 bases match TRBD1. The CDR3 length is 15 residues. J was trimmed by 6 bases and V by 4 bases; bases with no gene match: 8. Germline V gene sequence: CDR1 SGHNT, CDR2 YYREEE (reference sequence). The CDR3 region is CASSQGQAWDEKLFF. The CDR3 bases are TGTGCCAGCAGCCAGGGACAGGCCTGGGATGAAAAACTGTTTTTT.

This clonotype showed up just a few times. The chain carries TRBV6-5 and TRBJ2-5; D may be TRBD1 or TRBD2 (6 bases each). V lost 8 bases and J 5 bases, leaving 18 bases between the germline ends. The CDR3 runs to 14 residues. Germline values: CDR1 MNHEY, CDR2 SVGAGI. CDR3 residues: CASGQPLGGETQYF. As DNA, the CDR3 is TGTGCCAGCGGCCAGCCCCTAGGGGGGGAGACCCAGTACTTC.

This clonotype was picked up a small number of times. The V and J genes are TRBV7-3 and TRBJ2-7; TRBD2 is a possible D gene (5 bases). V lost 5 bases, J lost 5 bases, and 19 bases lay in between. Germline V CDR1 and CDR2: SGHTA, FQGTGA. The CDR3 runs to 15 residues. The CDR3: CASSLNPGGGNEQYF. CDR3 DNA sequence: TGTGCCAGCAGCCTAAATCCGGGTGGAGGTAACGAGCAGTACTTC.

This clonotype was observed a few times. The rearrangement links TRBV7-2 to TRBJ2-7; 9 positions agree with TRBD2. Germline assignment: CDR1 SGHTA and CDR2 FQGNSA. The V gene end was trimmed by 6 bases and the J gene end by 2 bases; junction bases not matched to a gene: 5. The CDR3 is made up of 14 amino acids. The CDR3 DNA sequence: TGTGCCAGCAGAACTAGCGGGCCCGCCTACGAGCAGTACTTC. Residues: CASRTSGPAYEQYF.

The chain links TRBV5-1 to TRBJ2-7; D not resolved. Germline assignment: CDR1 SGHRS and CDR2 YFSETQ. This CDR3 is 13 amino acids long. V gave up 0 bases and J gave up 5 bases, with 9 bases separating them. The CDR3 region is CASSLAIGDEQYF. CDR3 coding DNA: TGCGCCAGCAGCTTGGCCATCGGCGACGAGCAGTACTTC.

The CDR3 protein is CATTAGNKNIQYF. CDR3 in DNA: TGTGCCACCACGGCGGGGAACAAAAACATTCAGTACTTC. The chain links TRBV19 to TRBJ2-4; perhaps TRBD2 as D (6 bases). V was shortened by 10 bases and J by 3 bases, with 13 bases between the two germline ends. The CDR3 runs to 13 residues. Germline V gives CDR1 LNHDA, CDR2 SQIVND (reference sequence).

This clonotype was seen only a few times. The chain employs TRBV6-2 or TRBV6-3 and TRBJ2-7; D is unclear. This CDR3 has 13 amino acids. Trimming took off 2 bases at V and 2 bases at J, with 7 bases between the two ends. Germline-derived CDR1 and CDR2 are MNHEY and SVGEGT. The CDR3: CASSYQVTYEQYF. The CDR3 DNA sequence: TGTGCCAGCAGTTACCAGGTAACCTACGAGCAGTACTTC.

This clonotype was detected only a few times. V is TRBV4-3 and J is TRBJ1-2; D unresolved. Trimming took 0 bases from V and 6 from J, leaving 8 bases between them. Per germline, CDR1 LGHNA and CDR2 YSLEER. This CDR3 has 13 amino acids. CDR3 bases: TGCGCCAGCAGCCAAGATCGGACGGATGGCTACACCTTC. Its translation is CASSQDRTDGYTF.

This clonotype was counted only a few times. A junction boundary mismatches the germline segment, possibly from a read error. The V call is TRBV6-5, the J call TRBJ1-1; 9 bases match TRBD1. This CDR3 comprises 15 residues. Germline loops: CDR1 MNHEY, CDR2 SVGAGI. Here the CDR3 DNA reads TGCGCCAGCAGTTACTCACAGGGGGCTAACACTGAAGCTTTCTTT. Translating it yields CASSYSQGANTEAFF.

This clonotype showed up just a few times. The rearrangement uses TRBV12-3 or TRBV12-4 and TRBJ2-1; TRBD2 agrees at 7 bases. V was clipped by 6 bases and J by 6 bases; unmatched bases: 14. CDR3 length: 16 residues. The CDR3 region is CASSLWSSGAGNEQFF. Here the CDR3 DNA reads TGTGCCAGCAGCCTCTGGTCCAGCGGGGCGGGCAATGAGCAGTTCTTC.

The chain couples TRBV12-3 or TRBV12-4 to TRBJ2-2; 7 bases are shared with TRBD1. This CDR3 region has 15 residues. J was trimmed by 5 bases and V by 6 bases; bases with no gene match: 9. This chain's CDR3 is CASRNTPTGTGELFF. CDR3 in DNA: TGTGCCAGCAGAAATACCCCGACAGGGACCGGGGAGCTGTTTTTT.

This clonotype was seen a few times. The chain carries TRBV20-1 and TRBJ2-5; TRBD2 agrees at 7 bases. This CDR3 contains 12 residues. V dropped 3 bases and J dropped 4; count of bases not matched to a gene: 2. Germline assignment: CDR1 DFQATT and CDR2 SNEGSKA (reference sequence). The CDR3 spells CSASGGGETQYF. CDR3 bases: TGCAGTGCTAGTGGGGGGGGAGAGACCCAGTACTTC.